Included here is one T cell receptor beta chain sequence, with context. Its target is not known. The V gene lost 2 bases and the J gene lost 4 bases, with 10 bases spanning the gap. The CDR3 runs to 14 residues. Germline V CDR1 and CDR2: SGHTA, FQGNSA. The sample comes from a study of CD8+ T cells in alopecia areata. Study as a whole: Treated individuals took tofacitinib by mouth, 5 to 10 mg twice daily. Study-wide points: There were also resident alphabeta T cells of normal skin sequenced in scalp samples. Higher clonality and more expanded CD8+ clones appeared in lesional than normal scalp.

Treatment given: oral pan-JAK inhibitor, 5-10 mg twice daily. Sequencing templates came from extracted RNA that was reverse transcribed into cDNA. Repertoires were generated with immunoSEQ multiplex PCR, while TCRdb's copy carries only in-frame clones and drops some. The sample lists more than 150,000 clones, around 56% occurring once. The TCR comes from a human donor with alopecia areata. The chain is built from TRBV7-2 and TRBJ2-3; D gene ambiguous. The source was CD4+ T cells sorted from blood, collected at week 4, from a patient treated with tofacitinib. CDR3 protein: CASSLWAVADTQYF. The CDR3 DNA is TGTGCCAGCAGCTTATGGGCAGTCGCAGATACGCAGTATTTT.